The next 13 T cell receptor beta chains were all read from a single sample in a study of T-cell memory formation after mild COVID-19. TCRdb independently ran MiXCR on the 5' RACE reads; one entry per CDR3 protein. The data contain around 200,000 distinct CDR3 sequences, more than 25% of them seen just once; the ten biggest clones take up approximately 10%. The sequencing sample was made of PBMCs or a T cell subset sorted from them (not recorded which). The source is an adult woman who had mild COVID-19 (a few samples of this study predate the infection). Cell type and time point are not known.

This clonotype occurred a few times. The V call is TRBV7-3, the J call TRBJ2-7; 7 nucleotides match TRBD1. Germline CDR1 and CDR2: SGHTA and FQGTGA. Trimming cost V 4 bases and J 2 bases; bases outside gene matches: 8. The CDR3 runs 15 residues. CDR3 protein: CASSSDRVGTYEQYF. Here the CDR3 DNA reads TGTGCCAGCAGCTCAGACAGGGTGGGGACCTACGAGCAGTACTTC. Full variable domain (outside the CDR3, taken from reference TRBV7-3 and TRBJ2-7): GAGVSQTPSNKVTEKGKYVELRCDPISGHTALYWYRQSLGQGPEFLIYFQGTGAADDSGLPNDRFFAVRPEGSVSTLKIQRTERGDSAVYLCASSSDRVGTYEQYFGPGTRLTVT.

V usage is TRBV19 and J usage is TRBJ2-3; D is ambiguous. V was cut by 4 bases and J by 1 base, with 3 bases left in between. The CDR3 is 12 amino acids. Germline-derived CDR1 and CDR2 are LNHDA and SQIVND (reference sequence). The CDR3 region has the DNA TGTGCCAGTAGTAAGGGCACAGATACGCAGTATTTT. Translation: CASSKGTDTQYF.

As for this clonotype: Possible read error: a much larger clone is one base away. The CDR3 reads CASSRDIQETQYF. Written as DNA, the CDR3 is TGTGCCAGCAGCCGGGACATCCAAGAGACCCAGTACTTC. The genes are TRBV5-4 and TRBJ2-5, with a weak D call TRBD1 (6 bases). The CDR3 is 13 amino acids. CDR1 is SGHNT and CDR2 is YYREEE in the germline V gene (reference sequence). Deletions cut 4 bases from V and 1 base from J, with 8 bases between.

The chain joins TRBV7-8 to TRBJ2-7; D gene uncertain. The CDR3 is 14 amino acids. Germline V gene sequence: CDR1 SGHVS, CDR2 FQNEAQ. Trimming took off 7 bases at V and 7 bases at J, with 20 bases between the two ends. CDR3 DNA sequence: TGTGCCAGCACCCCGTCGGAGAGCCTGGGGGAGCAGTACTTC. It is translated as CASTPSESLGEQYF. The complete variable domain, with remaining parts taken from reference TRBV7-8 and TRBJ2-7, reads GAGVSQSPRYKVAKRGQDVALRCDPISGHVSLFWYQQALGQGPEFLTYFQNEAQLDKSGLPSDRFFAERPEGSVSTLKIQRTQQEDSAVYLCASTPSESLGEQYFGPGTRLTVT.

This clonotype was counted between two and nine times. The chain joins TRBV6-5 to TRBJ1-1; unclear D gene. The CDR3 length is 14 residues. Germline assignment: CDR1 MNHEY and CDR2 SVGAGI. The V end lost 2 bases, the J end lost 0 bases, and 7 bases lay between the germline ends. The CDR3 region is CASSYLGMNTEAFF. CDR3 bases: TGTGCCAGCAGTTACCTCGGTATGAACACTGAAGCTTTCTTT.

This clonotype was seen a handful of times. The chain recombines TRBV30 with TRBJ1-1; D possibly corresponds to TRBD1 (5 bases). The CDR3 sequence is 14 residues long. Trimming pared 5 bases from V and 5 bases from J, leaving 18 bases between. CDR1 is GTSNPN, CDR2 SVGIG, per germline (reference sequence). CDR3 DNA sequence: TGTGCCTGGTTACGACAGTCCCTCGGGACTGAAGCTTTCTTT. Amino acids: CAWLRQSLGTEAFF.

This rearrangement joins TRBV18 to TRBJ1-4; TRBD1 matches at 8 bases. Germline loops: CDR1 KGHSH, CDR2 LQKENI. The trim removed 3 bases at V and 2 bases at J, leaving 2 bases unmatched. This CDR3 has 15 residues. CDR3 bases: TGTGCCAGCTCACCGACAGGGGAGACTAATGAAAAACTGTTTTTT. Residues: CASSPTGETNEKLFF.

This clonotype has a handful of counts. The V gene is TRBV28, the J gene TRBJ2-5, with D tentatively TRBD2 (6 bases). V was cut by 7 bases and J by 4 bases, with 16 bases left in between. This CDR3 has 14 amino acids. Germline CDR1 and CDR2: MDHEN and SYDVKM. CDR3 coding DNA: TGTGCCAGCAAGGATCAGGGAGGTGGAGAGACCCAGTACTTC. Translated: CASKDQGGGETQYF. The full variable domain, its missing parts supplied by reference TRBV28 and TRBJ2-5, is DVKVTQSSRYLVKRTGEKVFLECVQDMDHENMFWYRQDPGLGLRLIYFSYDVKMKEKGDIPEGYSVSREKKERFSLILESASTNQTSMYLCASKDQGGGETQYFGPGTRLLVL.

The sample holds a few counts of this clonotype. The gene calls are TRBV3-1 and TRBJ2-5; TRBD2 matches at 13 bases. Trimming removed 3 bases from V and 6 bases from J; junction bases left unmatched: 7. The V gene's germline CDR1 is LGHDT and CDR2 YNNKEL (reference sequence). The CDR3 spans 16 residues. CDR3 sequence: CASSHKLAGGLKTQYF. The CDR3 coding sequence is TGTGCCAGCAGCCATAAACTAGCGGGGGGGCTTAAGACCCAGTACTTC.

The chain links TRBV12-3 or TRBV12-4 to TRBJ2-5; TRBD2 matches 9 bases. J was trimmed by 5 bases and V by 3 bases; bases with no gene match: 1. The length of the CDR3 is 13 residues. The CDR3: CASSFAGGETQYF. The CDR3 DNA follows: TGTGCCAGCAGTTTTGCGGGGGGGGAGACCCAGTACTTC.

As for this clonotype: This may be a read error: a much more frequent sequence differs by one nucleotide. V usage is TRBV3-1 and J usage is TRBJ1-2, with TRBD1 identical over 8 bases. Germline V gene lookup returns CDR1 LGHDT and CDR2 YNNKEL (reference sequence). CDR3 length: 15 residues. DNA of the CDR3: TGTGTCAGCAGCCAAGGGACAGGCTCTAACTATGGCTACACCTTC. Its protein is CVSSQGTGSNYGYTF.

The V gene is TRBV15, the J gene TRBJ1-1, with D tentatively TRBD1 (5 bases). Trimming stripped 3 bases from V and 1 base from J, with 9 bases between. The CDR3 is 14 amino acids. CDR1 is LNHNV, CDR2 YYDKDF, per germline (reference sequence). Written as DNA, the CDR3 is TGTGCCACCAGCAGTGAGGGGCGGAACACTGAAGCTTTCTTT. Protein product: CATSSEGRNTEAFF.

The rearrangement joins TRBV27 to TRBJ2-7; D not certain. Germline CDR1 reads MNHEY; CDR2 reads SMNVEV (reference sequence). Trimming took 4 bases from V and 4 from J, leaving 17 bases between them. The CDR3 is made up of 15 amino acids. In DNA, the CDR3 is TGTGCCAGCAGTTCTCCAGCCAGGAATTCTTACGAGCAGTACTTC. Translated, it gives CASSSPARNSYEQYF.